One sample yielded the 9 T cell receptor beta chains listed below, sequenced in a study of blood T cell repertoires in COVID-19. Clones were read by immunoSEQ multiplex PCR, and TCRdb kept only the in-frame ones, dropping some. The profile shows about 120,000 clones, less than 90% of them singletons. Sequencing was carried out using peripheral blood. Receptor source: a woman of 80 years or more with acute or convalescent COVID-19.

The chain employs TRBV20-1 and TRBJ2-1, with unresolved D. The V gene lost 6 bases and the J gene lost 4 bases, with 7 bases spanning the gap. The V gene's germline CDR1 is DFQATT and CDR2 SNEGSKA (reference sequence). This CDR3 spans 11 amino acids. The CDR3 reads CSAPLYNEQFF. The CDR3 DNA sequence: TGCAGTGCCCCTCTTTACAATGAGCAGTTCTTC.

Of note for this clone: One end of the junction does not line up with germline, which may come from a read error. In DNA form, the CDR3 reads TGTGCCAGCAGCTCTCCCGATCAGGCCCAGCATTTT. Its protein is CASSSPDQAQHF. The chain recombines TRBV7-8 with TRBJ1-5; D unresolved. CDR1 is SGHVS and CDR2 is FQNEAQ in the germline V gene. The CDR3 contains 12 residues.

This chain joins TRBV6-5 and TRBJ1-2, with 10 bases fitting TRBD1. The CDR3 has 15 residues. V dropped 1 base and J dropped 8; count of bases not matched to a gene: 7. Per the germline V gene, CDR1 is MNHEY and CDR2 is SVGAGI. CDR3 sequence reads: CASSYLGTGEGGYTF. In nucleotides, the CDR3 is TGTGCCAGCAGTTACTTGGGGACAGGGGAGGGAGGCTACACCTTC.

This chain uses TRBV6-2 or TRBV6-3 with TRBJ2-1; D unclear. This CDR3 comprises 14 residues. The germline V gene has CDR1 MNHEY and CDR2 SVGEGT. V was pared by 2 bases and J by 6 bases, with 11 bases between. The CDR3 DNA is TGTGCCAGCAGTTACAGAGAAATCGGCAATGAGCAGTTCTTC. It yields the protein CASSYREIGNEQFF.

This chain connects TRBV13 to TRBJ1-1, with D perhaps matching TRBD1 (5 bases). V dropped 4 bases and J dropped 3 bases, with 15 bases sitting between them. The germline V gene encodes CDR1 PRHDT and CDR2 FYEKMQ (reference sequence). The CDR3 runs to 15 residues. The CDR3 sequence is CASSSEQVLYTEAFF. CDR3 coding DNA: TGTGCCAGCAGCTCCGAACAGGTATTATACACTGAAGCTTTCTTT. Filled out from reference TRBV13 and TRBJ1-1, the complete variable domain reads AAGVIQSPRHLIKEKRETATLKCYPIPRHDTVYWYQQGPGQDPQFLISFYEKMQSDKGSIPDRFSAQQFSDYHSELNMSSLELGDSALYFCASSSEQVLYTEAFFGQGTRLTVV.

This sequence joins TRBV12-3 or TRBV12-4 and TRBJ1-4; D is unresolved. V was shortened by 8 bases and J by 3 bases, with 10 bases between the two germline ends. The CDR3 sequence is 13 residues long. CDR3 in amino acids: CASRPTSNEKLFF. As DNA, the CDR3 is TGTGCCAGCCGGCCGACATCTAATGAAAAACTGTTTTTT.

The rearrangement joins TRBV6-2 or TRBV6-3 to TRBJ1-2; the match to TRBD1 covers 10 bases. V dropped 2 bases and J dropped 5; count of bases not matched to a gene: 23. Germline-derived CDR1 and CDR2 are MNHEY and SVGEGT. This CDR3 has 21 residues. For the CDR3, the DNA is TGTGCCAGCAGTTACCGGACCAGGGGACAGGGGTCTTCAAAATTTGGGTATGGCTACACCTTC. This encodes CASSYRTRGQGSSKFGYGYTF.

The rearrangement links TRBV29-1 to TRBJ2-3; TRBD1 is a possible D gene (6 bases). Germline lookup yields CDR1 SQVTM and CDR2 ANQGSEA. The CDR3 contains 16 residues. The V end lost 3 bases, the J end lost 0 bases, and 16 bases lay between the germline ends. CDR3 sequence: CSVELFGTTSTDTQYF. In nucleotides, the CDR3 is TGCAGCGTTGAGTTATTCGGGACAACTAGCACAGATACGCAGTATTTT.

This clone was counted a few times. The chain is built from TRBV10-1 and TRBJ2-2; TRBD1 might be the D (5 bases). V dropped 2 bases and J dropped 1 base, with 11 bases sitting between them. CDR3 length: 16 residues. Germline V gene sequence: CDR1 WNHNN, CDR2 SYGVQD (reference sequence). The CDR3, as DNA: TGCGCCAGCAGTGAGCTTGGCAGGGTGAACACCGGGGAGCTGTTTTTT. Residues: CASSELGRVNTGELFF.